These T cell receptor beta chains were read from a single sample in a study of cytomegalovirus exposure and HLA in healthy donors. Only in-frame clones appear in the TCRdb table, and some are missing; sequencing was by immunoSEQ multiplex PCR. The sample yields 150,000 to 200,000 clones, of which the top ten take up approximately 2.3%. The material sequenced was PBMCs. The source of these receptors is a man aged 25 to 45 in good health and CMV-seronegative. CDR3s include the opening cysteine and the closing phenylalanine or tryptophan. The D gene is left open where the match is weak.

-,TRBV19,TRBJ1-6,CASSITNNSPLHF,TGTGCCAGTAGTATTACAAATAATTCACCCCTCCACTTT
TRBD2,TRBV5-1,TRBJ2-2,CASSLAGTSETTGELFF,TGCGCCAGCAGCTTGGCCGGGACTAGCGAGACCACCGGGGAGCTGTTTTTT
TRBD1,TRBV6-4,TRBJ2-3,CASSEMGTGGPDTQYF,TGTGCCAGCAGTGAAATGGGGACAGGGGGCCCAGATACGCAGTATTTT
-,TRBV7-2,TRBJ2-5,CASSPQGGWETQYF,TGTGCCAGCAGCCCTCAGGGGGGCTGGGAGACCCAGTACTTC
TRBD1,TRBV7-9,TRBJ1-1,CASSLIHRGNTEAFF,TGTGCCAGCAGCTTAATTCACAGGGGGAACACTGAAGCTTTCTTT
-,TRBV5-6,TRBJ2-1,CASSPERGRLGEQFF,TGTGCCAGCAGCCCGGAGCGAGGCCGCTTGGGTGAGCAGTTCTTC
TRBD1,TRBV30,TRBJ2-4,CAWSPNFDRAGNIQYF,TGTGCCTGGAGTCCGAACTTCGACAGGGCGGGCAACATTCAGTACTTC
-,TRBV19,TRBJ1-5,CASRNQGNQPQHF,TGTGCCAGTAGGAACCAGGGCAATCAGCCCCAGCATTTT
TRBD2,TRBV25-1,TRBJ2-1,CASSLTSWGDLEQFF,TGTGCCAGCAGCCTGACTAGCTGGGGCGACTTGGAGCAGTTCTTC
-,TRBV28,TRBJ1-1,CASSLRSGTEAFF,TGTGCCAGCAGTTTACGGTCGGGAACTGAAGCTTTCTTT
TRBD2,TRBV7-9,TRBJ2-1,CASSSTSGAYNEQFF,TGTGCCAGCAGCTCCACTAGCGGAGCTTACAATGAGCAGTTCTTC
TRBD1,TRBV18,TRBJ1-1,CASSSLLTGQGAKSEAFF,TGTGCCAGCTCATCCCTACTCACCGGACAGGGGGCGAAATCTGAAGCTTTCTTT
-,TRBV19,TRBJ2-2,CASSWLTRDTGELFF,TGTGCCAGTAGTTGGCTTACTAGGGACACCGGGGAGCTGTTTTTT
-,TRBV6-1,TRBJ1-1,CAEAKEGWTEAFF,TGTGCCGAAGCAAAGGAGGGATGGACTGAAGCTTTCTTT
TRBD2,TRBV5-5,TRBJ2-7,CASSLTGLAGGSYEQYF,TGTGCCAGCAGTCTAACGGGACTAGCGGGAGGATCGTACGAGCAGTACTTC
TRBD1,TRBV15,TRBJ1-2,CATSSSGGYGYTF,TGTGCCACCAGCTCCTCAGGGGGCTATGGCTACACCTTC
-,TRBV9,TRBJ1-4,CASSAQSANEKLFF,TGTGCCAGCAGCGCACAGAGTGCAAATGAAAAACTGTTTTTT
-,TRBV28,TRBJ1-2,CASSFETIQGLGLDYGYTF,TGTGCCAGCAGTTTTGAAACAATTCAGGGGTTGGGTTTGGACTATGGCTACACCTTC
-,TRBV7-9,TRBJ2-7,CASRGLQGPSYEQYF,TGTGCCAGCAGGGGCCTACAGGGCCCCTCCTACGAGCAGTACTTC
-,TRBV5-1,TRBJ2-5,CASSANSGEETQYF,TGCGCCAGCAGCGCTAATTCAGGGGAGGAGACCCAGTACTTC
TRBD2,TRBV7-9,TRBJ2-1,CASSFSAGDEQFF,TGTGCCAGCAGCTTTTCGGCGGGAGACGAGCAGTTCTTC
TRBD2,TRBV19,TRBJ2-7,CASSIGGGGSYEQYF,TGTGCCAGTAGTATAGGTGGCGGGGGCTCCTACGAGCAGTACTTC
-,TRBV4-1,TRBJ2-5,CASSQDRRGQTQYF,TGCGCCAGCAGCCAAGATAGGAGGGGACAGACCCAGTACTTC
-,TRBV7-9,TRBJ2-3,CASSLGALYTQYF,TGTGCCAGCAGCTTAGGGGCTCTATATACGCAGTATTTT
-,TRBV7-2,TRBJ1-2,CASSPSAGNYGYTF,TGTGCCAGCAGCCCGAGCGCAGGGAACTATGGCTACACCTTC
-,TRBV20-1,TRBJ2-1,CSARGHNEQFF,TGCAGTGCTAGGGGGCACAATGAGCAGTTCTTC
TRBD2,TRBV6-5,TRBJ2-1,CASSLAGGGGEQFF,TGTGCCAGCAGTTTAGCGGGAGGGGGCGGTGAGCAGTTCTTC